This TCR beta chain was profiled in a study of T-cell reconstitution after alpha-beta-depleted transplantation in children. The TCRbeta library incorporated unique molecular identifiers. TCRdb ran MiXCR on the PCR reads and lists one entry per CDR3 protein. The sample holds hundreds of thousands of distinct CDR3 sequences, roughly 33% seen once. The V gene's germline CDR1 is SGHNT and CDR2 YYREEE (reference sequence). The junction had 12 bases not matched to a gene; V was cut back by 3 bases and J by 6 bases. CDR3 size: 17 residues. The J gene is TRBJ2-5, the V gene TRBV5-4; 12 bases agree with TRBD1. The material was PBMCs from the stem cell graft donor, obtained from the stem cell graft. This clonotype originated in a human donor who donated a stem cell graft to a child with aplastic anemia. CDR3 DNA: TGTGCCAGCAGCTGGGGAATCCCGGGACAGGGGGCGAAGACCCAGTACTTC. Amino acids: CASSWGIPGQGAKTQYF.